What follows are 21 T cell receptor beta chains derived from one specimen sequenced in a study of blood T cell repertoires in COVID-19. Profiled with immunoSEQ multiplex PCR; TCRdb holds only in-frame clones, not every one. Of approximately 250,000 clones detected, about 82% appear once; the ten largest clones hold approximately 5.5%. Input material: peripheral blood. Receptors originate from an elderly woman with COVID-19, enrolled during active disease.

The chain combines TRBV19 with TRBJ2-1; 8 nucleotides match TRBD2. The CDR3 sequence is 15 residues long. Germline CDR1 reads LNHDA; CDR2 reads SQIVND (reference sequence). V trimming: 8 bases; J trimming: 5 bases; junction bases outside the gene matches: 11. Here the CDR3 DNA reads TGTGCCAGTCAACCGCTTAGCGGGGCCAACAATGAGCAGTTCTTC. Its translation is CASQPLSGANNEQFF.

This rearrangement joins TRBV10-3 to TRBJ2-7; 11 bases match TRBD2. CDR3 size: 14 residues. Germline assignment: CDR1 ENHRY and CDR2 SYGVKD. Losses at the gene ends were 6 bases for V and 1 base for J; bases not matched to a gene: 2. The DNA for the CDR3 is TGTGCCATCAGGACTAGCGGGACATCCTACGAGCAGTACTTC. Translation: CAIRTSGTSYEQYF.

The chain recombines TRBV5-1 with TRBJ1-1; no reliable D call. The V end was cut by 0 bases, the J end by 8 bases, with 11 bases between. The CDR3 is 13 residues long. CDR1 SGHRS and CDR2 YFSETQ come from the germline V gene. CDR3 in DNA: TGCGCCAGCAGCTTGGCCGATGGGAGGGAAGCTTTCTTT. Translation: CASSLADGREAFF.

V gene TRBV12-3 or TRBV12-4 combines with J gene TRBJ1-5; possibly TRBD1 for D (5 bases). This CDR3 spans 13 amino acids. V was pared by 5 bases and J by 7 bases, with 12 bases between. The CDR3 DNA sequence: TGTGCCAGCAGTCGCGGGGACGCCCAGCCCCAGCATTTT. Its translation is CASSRGDAQPQHF.

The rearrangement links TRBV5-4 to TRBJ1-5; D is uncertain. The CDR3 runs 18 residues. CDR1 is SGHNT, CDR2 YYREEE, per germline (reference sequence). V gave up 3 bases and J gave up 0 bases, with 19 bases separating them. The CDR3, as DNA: TGTGCCAGCAGCTCCCCAGTAATCCGAAGATATAGCAATCAGCCCCAGCATTTT. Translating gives CASSSPVIRRYSNQPQHF. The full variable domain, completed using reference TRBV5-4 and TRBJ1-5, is ETGVTQSPTHLIKTRGQQVTLRCSSQSGHNTVSWYQQALGQGPQFIFQYYREEENGRGNFPPRFSGLQFPNYSSELNVNALELDDSALYLCASSSPVIRRYSNQPQHFGDGTRLSIL.

The CDR3 protein is CASSQASGAFYEQYF. The DNA for the CDR3 is TGTGCCAGCAGCCAAGCTAGCGGGGCATTCTACGAGCAGTACTTC. The J gene is TRBJ2-7, the V gene TRBV4-2; 9 positions agree with TRBD2. This CDR3 contains 15 residues. Germline values: CDR1 LGHNA, CDR2 YNFKEQ. J was trimmed by 3 bases and V by 1 base; bases with no gene match: 4.

This CDR3 reads CATSAGVLAEKLFF. In nucleotides, the CDR3 is TGTGCCACCAGTGCGGGGGTTTTAGCTGAAAAACTGTTTTTT. This chain joins TRBV24-1 and TRBJ1-4, with D perhaps matching TRBD1 (5 bases). The germline V gene has CDR1 KGHDR and CDR2 SFDVKD. The CDR3 is 14 amino acids. Trimming pared 5 bases from V and 7 bases from J, leaving 13 bases between.

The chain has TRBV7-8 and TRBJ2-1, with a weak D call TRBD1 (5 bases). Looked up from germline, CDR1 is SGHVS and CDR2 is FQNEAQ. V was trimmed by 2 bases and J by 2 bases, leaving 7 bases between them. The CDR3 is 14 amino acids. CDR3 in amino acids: CASSLLGAYNEQFF. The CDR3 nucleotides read TGTGCCAGCAGCTTACTAGGGGCCTACAATGAGCAGTTCTTC.

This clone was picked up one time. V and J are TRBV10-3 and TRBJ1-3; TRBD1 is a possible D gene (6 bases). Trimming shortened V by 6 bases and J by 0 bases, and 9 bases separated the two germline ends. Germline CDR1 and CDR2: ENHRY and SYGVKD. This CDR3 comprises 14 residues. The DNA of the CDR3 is TGTGCCATCAGGGGGGACATCTCTGGAAACACCATATATTTT. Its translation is CAIRGDISGNTIYF.

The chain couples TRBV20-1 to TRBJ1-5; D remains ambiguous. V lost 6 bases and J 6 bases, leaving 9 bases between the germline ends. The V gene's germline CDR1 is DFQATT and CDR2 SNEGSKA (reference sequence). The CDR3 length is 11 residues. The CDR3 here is CSAQGAQPQHF. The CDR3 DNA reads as TGCAGTGCGCAAGGAGCTCAGCCCCAGCATTTT.

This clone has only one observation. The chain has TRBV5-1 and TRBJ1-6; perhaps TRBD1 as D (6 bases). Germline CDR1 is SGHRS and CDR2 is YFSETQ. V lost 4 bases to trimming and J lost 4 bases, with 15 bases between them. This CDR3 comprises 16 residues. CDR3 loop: CASSTGGTIYNSPLHF. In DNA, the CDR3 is TGCGCCAGCAGCACCGGGGGGACAATTTATAATTCACCCCTCCACTTT.

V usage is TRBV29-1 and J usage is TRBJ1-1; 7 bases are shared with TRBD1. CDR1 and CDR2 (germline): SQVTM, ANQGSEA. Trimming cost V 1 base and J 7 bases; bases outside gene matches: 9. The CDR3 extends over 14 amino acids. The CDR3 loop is CSVEGALGTDEAFF. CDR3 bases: TGCAGCGTTGAAGGAGCGCTCGGGACAGATGAAGCTTTCTTT. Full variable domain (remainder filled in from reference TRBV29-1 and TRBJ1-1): SAVISQKPSRDICQRGTSLTIQCQVDSQVTMMFWYRQQPGQSLTLIATANQGSEATYESGFVIDKFPISRPNLTFSTLTVSNMSPEDSSIYLCSVEGALGTDEAFFGQGTRLTVV.

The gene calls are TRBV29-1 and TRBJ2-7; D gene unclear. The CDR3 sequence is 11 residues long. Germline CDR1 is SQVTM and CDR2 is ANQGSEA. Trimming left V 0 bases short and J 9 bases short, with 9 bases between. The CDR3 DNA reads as TGCAGCGTTGAAGATGTCAGCGCGCAGTACTTC. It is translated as CSVEDVSAQYF.

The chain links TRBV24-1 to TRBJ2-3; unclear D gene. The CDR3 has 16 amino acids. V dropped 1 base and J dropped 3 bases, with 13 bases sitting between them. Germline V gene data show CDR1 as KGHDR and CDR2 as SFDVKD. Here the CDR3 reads CATSDFATSKTDTQYF. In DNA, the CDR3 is TGTGCCACCAGTGATTTCGCCACGAGCAAGACAGATACGCAGTATTTT.

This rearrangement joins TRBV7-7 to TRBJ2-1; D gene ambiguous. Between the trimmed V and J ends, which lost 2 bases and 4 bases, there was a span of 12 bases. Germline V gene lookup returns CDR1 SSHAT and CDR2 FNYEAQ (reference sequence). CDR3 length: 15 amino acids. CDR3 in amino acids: CASSLRGSGYNEQFF. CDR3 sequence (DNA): TGTGCCAGCAGCTTAAGAGGTTCCGGGTACAATGAGCAGTTCTTC.

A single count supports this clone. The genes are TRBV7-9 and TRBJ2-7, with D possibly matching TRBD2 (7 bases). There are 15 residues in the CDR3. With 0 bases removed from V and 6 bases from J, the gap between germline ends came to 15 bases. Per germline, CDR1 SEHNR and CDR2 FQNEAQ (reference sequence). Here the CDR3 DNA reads TGTGCCAGCAGCTTAGCGGGGGGGCTCGTCTCCGAGCAGTACTTC. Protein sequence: CASSLAGGLVSEQYF.

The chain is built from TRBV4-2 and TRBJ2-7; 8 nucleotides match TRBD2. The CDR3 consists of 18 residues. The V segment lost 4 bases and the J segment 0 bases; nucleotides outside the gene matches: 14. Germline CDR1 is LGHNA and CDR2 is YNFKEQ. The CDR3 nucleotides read TGTGCCAGCAGCCGCCAGGCTAGCGGGTCGGGAAGCTCCTACGAGCAGTACGTC. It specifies CASSRQASGSGSSYEQYV.

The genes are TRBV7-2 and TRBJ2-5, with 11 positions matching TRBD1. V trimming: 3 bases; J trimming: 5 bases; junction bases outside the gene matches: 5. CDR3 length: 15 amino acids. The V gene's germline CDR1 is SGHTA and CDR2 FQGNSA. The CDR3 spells CASSFGQGARETQYF. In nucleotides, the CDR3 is TGTGCCAGCAGCTTCGGACAGGGGGCGCGGGAGACCCAGTACTTC.

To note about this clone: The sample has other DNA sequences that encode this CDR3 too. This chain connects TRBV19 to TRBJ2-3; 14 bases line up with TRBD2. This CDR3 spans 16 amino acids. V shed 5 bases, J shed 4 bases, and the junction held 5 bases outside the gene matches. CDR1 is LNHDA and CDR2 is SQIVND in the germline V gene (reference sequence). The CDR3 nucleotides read TGTGCCAGTAGTCCGGGACTAGCGGGGGTGGCAGATACGCAGTATTTT. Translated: CASSPGLAGVADTQYF. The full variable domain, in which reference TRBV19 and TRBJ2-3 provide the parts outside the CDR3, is DGGITQSPKYLFRKEGQNVTLSCEQNLNHDAMYWYRQDPGQGLRLIYYSQIVNDFQKGDIAEGYSVSREKKESFPLTVTSAQKNPTAFYLCASSPGLAGVADTQYFGPGTRLTVL.

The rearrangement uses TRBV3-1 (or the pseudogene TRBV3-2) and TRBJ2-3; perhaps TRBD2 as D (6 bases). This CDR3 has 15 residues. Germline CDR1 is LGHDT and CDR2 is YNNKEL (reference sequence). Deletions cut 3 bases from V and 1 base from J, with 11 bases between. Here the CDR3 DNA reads TGTGCCAGCAGCCAGGGGGGATTCGGCACAGATACGCAGTATTTT. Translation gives CASSQGGFGTDTQYF.

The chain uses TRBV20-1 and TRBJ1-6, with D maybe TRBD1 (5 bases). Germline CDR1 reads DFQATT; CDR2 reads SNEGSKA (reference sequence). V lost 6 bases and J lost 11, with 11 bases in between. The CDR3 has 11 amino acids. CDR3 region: CSAADSPPLHF. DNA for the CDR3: TGCAGTGCCGCTGACAGTCCACCCCTCCACTTT.